The clone carrying this TCR beta chain was seen more than once but under ten times. The antigen is undetermined. This record comes from a study of identical twins. Overall study findings and caveats: Its conclusions, products of cross-sectional statistical analysis, did not come from following the same donors. Twin sharing of out-of-frame TCR alpha was underestimated by models in monozygotic pairs. Whereas memory repertoires showed no such difference, abundant cord blood beta clonotypes carried fewer insertions.

cDNA molecules carried unique molecular identifiers, and template switching added a universal primer site. One entry per CDR3 protein, called by TCRdb with MiXCR from the 5' RACE reads. The sample records approximately 590,000 distinct CDR3 sequences, roughly 9.9% being singletons. The sample was also linked to a second study, of yellow fever vaccine responses in identical twins.

The sequencing sample was made of PBMCs. This sequence originates from a woman aged 18-29 years in good health.

For the CDR3, the DNA is TGTGCCAGCAGCCGACCCGGGACTGAGGCGGGAGATACGCAGTATTTT. It encodes CASSRPGTEAGDTQYF. V and J are TRBV5-6 and TRBJ2-3, with D possibly being TRBD2 (6 bases). CDR1 and CDR2 from the germline V gene are SGHDT and YYEEEE. The CDR3 is 16 residues long. V shed 4 bases and J shed 5 bases, with 20 bases lying between them.